Presented here are 29 T cell receptor beta chains from one specimen sequenced in a study of T cells after yellow fever vaccination. TCRdb reanalysed the 5' RACE reads using MiXCR and keeps one entry per CDR3 protein. The top ten hold 3.2% of the sample, which has hundreds of thousands of distinct CDR3 sequences, around 12% seen once. The sequencing here drew on CD4+ T cells sorted from PBMCs, taken 15 days after the yellow fever booster vaccination. These receptors all come from a man between 18 and 29 years old who received the YFV17D yellow fever vaccine.

As regards this clonotype: Mismatch with germline at one junction end may stem from a read error. The J gene is TRBJ1-3, the V gene TRBV7-7; D call uncertain. The length of the CDR3 is 14 residues. CDR1 and CDR2 from the germline V gene are SSHAT and FNYEAQ (reference sequence). The CDR3: CASSTPGRGNTIYF. The CDR3 DNA sequence: TGTGCTAGCAGCACCCCGGGCAGGGGAAACACCATATATTTT.

This clonotype was counted only a few times. The rearrangement uses TRBV7-2 and TRBJ2-3, with D possibly matching TRBD2 (6 bases). The germline V gene encodes CDR1 SGHTA and CDR2 FQGNSA. The V end lost 2 bases, the J end lost 5 bases, and 11 bases lay between the germline ends. The CDR3 loop spans 14 amino acids. CDR3 sequence (DNA): TGTGCCAGCAGCTTATCTGGCGGGGAAGATACGCAGTATTTT. Amino acid sequence: CASSLSGGEDTQYF.

This clonotype has a handful of counts. The chain is built from TRBV10-3 and TRBJ2-6, with 9 bases fitting TRBD1. The CDR3 loop spans 15 amino acids. V lost 10 bases, J lost 2 bases, and 6 bases stayed unmatched. Germline CDR1 and CDR2: ENHRY and SYGVKD. CDR3 bases: TGTGCCACCCGGGACAGGGCTGCTGGGGCCAACGTCCTGACTTTC. Its translation is CATRDRAAGANVLTF.

The chain combines TRBV7-3 with TRBJ1-1; D unresolved. The CDR3 has 13 amino acids. V shed 1 base and J shed 3 bases, with 6 bases lying between them. In germline, CDR1 is SGHTA, CDR2 FQGTGA. The CDR3 spells CASSLMRDTEAFF. The CDR3 DNA reads as TGTGCCAGCAGCTTAATGCGGGACACTGAAGCTTTCTTT. The variable domain in full, with the rest retrieved from reference TRBV7-3 and TRBJ1-1, is GAGVSQTPSNKVTEKGKYVELRCDPISGHTALYWYRQSLGQGPEFLIYFQGTGAADDSGLPNDRFFAVRPEGSVSTLKIQRTERGDSAVYLCASSLMRDTEAFFGQGTRLTVV.

The genes are TRBV11-2 and TRBJ2-7, with 8 bases fitting TRBD1. Germline V gene lookup returns CDR1 SGHAT and CDR2 FQNNGV. The CDR3 has 15 residues. The ends lost 5 bases at V and 3 bases at J; junction bases unmatched: 9. The CDR3 sequence: CASSAWTGRGYEQYF. CDR3 bases: TGTGCCAGCAGCGCTTGGACAGGGCGAGGCTACGAGCAGTACTTC.

This clonotype was counted a few times. The genes are TRBV7-2 and TRBJ1-2, with D unresolved. This CDR3 has 15 residues. The germline V gene has CDR1 SGHTA and CDR2 FQGNSA. The germline V and J ends were trimmed by 1 base and 4 bases, with 13 bases remaining between them. CDR3: CASSLVTGVGYGYTF. In DNA form, the CDR3 reads TGTGCCAGCAGCTTAGTTACCGGGGTTGGCTATGGCTACACCTTC. The full variable domain, with the rest looked up from reference TRBV7-2 and TRBJ1-2, is GAGVSQSPSNKVTEKGKDVELRCDPISGHTALYWYRQSLGQGLEFLIYFQGNSAPDKSGLPSDRFSAERTGGSVSTLTIQRTQQEDSAVYLCASSLVTGVGYGYTFGSGTRLTVV.

The rearrangement joins TRBV20-1 to TRBJ2-3, with D unresolved. Germline values: CDR1 DFQATT, CDR2 SNEGSKA (reference sequence). The V end lost 1 base, the J end lost 5 bases, and 19 bases lay between the germline ends. The CDR3 runs 16 residues. The CDR3 DNA follows: TGCAGTGCTAGAGGGTCGGGCCCCGACACTGGAGATACGCAGTATTTT. Translated, it gives CSARGSGPDTGDTQYF.

This clonotype was detected many times. The chain uses TRBV7-2 and TRBJ1-1, with a weak D call TRBD1 (5 bases). The CDR3 loop spans 13 amino acids. V lost 2 bases, J lost 4 bases, and 8 bases lay in between. Germline loops: CDR1 SGHTA, CDR2 FQGNSA. The CDR3 spells CASSLTGGTEAFF. The DNA for the CDR3 is TGTGCCAGCAGCTTAACGGGGGGCACTGAAGCTTTCTTT.

This chain joins TRBV7-9 and TRBJ2-5; D unclear. Trimming stripped 3 bases from V and 1 base from J, with 12 bases between. This CDR3 region has 15 residues. Germline V CDR1 and CDR2: SEHNR, FQNEAQ (reference sequence). CDR3 residues: CASSFNHPVQETQYF. The CDR3 DNA reads as TGTGCCAGCAGCTTTAATCACCCAGTCCAAGAGACCCAGTACTTC. Drawing the rest from reference TRBV7-9 and TRBJ2-5, the complete variable domain is DTGVSQNPRHKITKRGQNVTFRCDPISEHNRLYWYRQTLGQGPEFLTYFQNEAQLEKSRLLSDRFSAERPKGSFSTLEIQRTEQGDSAMYLCASSFNHPVQETQYFGPGTRLLVL.

This clonotype was recorded a few times. The chain uses TRBV5-4 and TRBJ2-1, with 8 bases that match TRBD2. J lost 8 bases, V lost 3 bases, and 13 bases had no gene match. The CDR3 has 16 amino acids. CDR1 and CDR2 from the germline V gene are SGHNT and YYREEE (reference sequence). The CDR3 region has the DNA TGTGCCAGCAGCTCCCCCGGGGGGGGGCGGATGGATGAGCAGTTCTTC. Its protein product is CASSSPGGGRMDEQFF.

V and J are TRBV12-3 or TRBV12-4 and TRBJ1-5; D unclear. V was clipped by 7 bases and J by 2 bases, with 12 bases between them. There are 14 residues in the CDR3. CDR3 amino acids: CASKNLAGNQPQHF. In DNA form, the CDR3 reads TGTGCCAGCAAAAATTTGGCGGGCAATCAGCCCCAGCATTTT.

This rearrangement joins TRBV20-1 to TRBJ2-1; 9 bases map to TRBD2. The CDR3 covers 16 residues. Looked up from germline, CDR1 is DFQATT and CDR2 is SNEGSKA (reference sequence). V dropped 4 bases and J dropped 0; count of bases not matched to a gene: 7. The CDR3 region is CSATRAGGSSYNEQFF. The CDR3 bases are TGCAGTGCTACCCGAGCGGGGGGTTCCTCCTACAATGAGCAGTTCTTC.

The V and J genes are TRBV7-2 and TRBJ2-7, with TRBD1 matching over 7 bases. Germline assignment: CDR1 SGHTA and CDR2 FQGNSA. After removal of 4 bases from V and 3 bases from J, the junction contained 9 bases not matched to a gene. The CDR3 is 15 amino acids. The CDR3 reads CASSSSGTENYEQYF. CDR3 bases: TGTGCCAGCAGCTCCTCCGGGACAGAAAACTACGAGCAGTACTTC. Using reference TRBV7-2 and TRBJ2-7 for the parts outside the CDR3, the full variable domain is GAGVSQSPSNKVTEKGKDVELRCDPISGHTALYWYRQSLGQGLEFLIYFQGNSAPDKSGLPSDRFSAERTGGSVSTLTIQRTQQEDSAVYLCASSSSGTENYEQYFGPGTRLTVT.

This chain connects TRBV7-6 to TRBJ1-6; no firm D call. The CDR3 totals 15 residues. Germline V gene sequence: CDR1 SGHVS, CDR2 FNYEAQ. The V end was cut by 0 bases, the J end by 10 bases, with 13 bases between. CDR3 sequence: CASSLAEDLGSPLHF. The CDR3 coding sequence is TGTGCCAGCAGCTTAGCGGAGGACCTAGGATCACCCCTCCACTTT.

J is TRBJ2-5 and V is TRBV23-1, with D perhaps TRBD1 (6 bases). TRBV23-1 is given ORF status, its function remaining uncertain. Trimming removed 0 bases at V and 5 bases at J, with 25 bases between. This CDR3 has 19 amino acids. In DNA form, the CDR3 reads TGCGCCAGCAGTCAATCGGGTCTTCGTATGGACAGAGGTCGGGAGACCCAGTACTTC. Translation: CASSQSGLRMDRGRETQYF.

This clonotype has a handful of counts. The chain links TRBV2 to TRBJ2-7; D not resolved. The CDR3 totals 12 residues. The germline gives CDR1 SNHLY, CDR2 FYNNEI. V was trimmed by 3 bases and J by 4 bases, leaving 7 bases between them. CDR3 bases: TGTGCCAGCAGTGACAGACTTTACGAGCAGTACTTC. Translation: CASSDRLYEQYF.

This clonotype occurred many times. V gene TRBV15 combines with J gene TRBJ1-5; D gene ambiguous. V was cut by 3 bases and J by 5 bases, with 17 bases left in between. The CDR3 totals 16 residues. CDR1 LNHNV and CDR2 YYDKDF come from the germline V gene (reference sequence). This CDR3 is CATSSGLWQIYQPQHF. The CDR3 DNA sequence: TGTGCCACCAGCAGTGGCCTCTGGCAGATCTATCAGCCCCAGCATTTT.

Concerning this clonotype: Compared with germline, one end of the junction differs, possibly owing to a read error. The V call is TRBV7-2, the J call TRBJ2-5, with TRBD2 matching 7 bases. The CDR3 spans 13 residues. Germline V gene sequence: CDR1 SGHTA, CDR2 FQGNSA. CDR3 region: CACSFGEGETQYF. CDR3 coding DNA: TGTGCCTGCAGCTTTGGGGAGGGGGAGACCCAGTACTTC.

The chain combines TRBV12-3 or TRBV12-4 with TRBJ1-1; D remains ambiguous. V lost 3 bases and J lost 1, with 6 bases in between. The CDR3 runs 13 residues. The CDR3 loop reads CASSFGTNTEAFF. As DNA, the CDR3 is TGTGCCAGCAGTTTCGGCACGAACACTGAAGCTTTCTTT.

In its sample, this clonotype was seen many times. This chain uses TRBV5-1 with TRBJ2-5, with 7 bases lining up with TRBD1. The J segment lost 5 bases and the V segment lost 5 bases, leaving 6 bases of the junction unmatched. The CDR3 totals 13 residues. In germline, CDR1 is SGHRS, CDR2 YFSETQ. This CDR3 reads CASSRDRAETQYF. CDR3 nucleotides: TGCGCCAGCAGTCGCGACAGGGCCGAGACCCAGTACTTC. Using reference TRBV5-1 and TRBJ2-5 for the parts outside the CDR3, the full variable domain is KAGVTQTPRYLIKTRGQQVTLSCSPISGHRSVSWYQQTPGQGLQFLFEYFSETQRNKGNFPGRFSGRQFSNSRSEMNVSTLELGDSALYLCASSRDRAETQYFGPGTRLLVL.

The chain recombines TRBV10-3 with TRBJ2-7, with D maybe TRBD1 (6 bases). The germline gives CDR1 ENHRY, CDR2 SYGVKD. The ends were cut back, 10 bases at V and 4 bases at J, with 11 bases in the middle. This CDR3 has 11 residues. The CDR3 sequence: CATATGYEQYV. The CDR3 DNA follows: TGTGCCACCGCAACAGGGTACGAGCAGTACGTC.

CDR3 DNA: TGTGCCAGCTCACCTCAGGGGGGGCGCGAGCAGTACGTC. Translation gives CASSPQGGREQYV. The chain uses TRBV18 and TRBJ2-7; the D gene could be TRBD1 or TRBD2 (7 bases each). The ends were cut back, 3 bases at V and 6 bases at J, with 12 bases in the middle. CDR1 and CDR2 (germline): KGHSH, LQKENI. The CDR3 is 13 residues long.

The chain uses TRBV7-8 and TRBJ2-3, with D perhaps TRBD1 (7 bases). The ends were cut back, 5 bases at V and 2 bases at J, with 17 bases in the middle. The germline gives CDR1 SGHVS, CDR2 FQNEAQ. The CDR3 is 16 residues long. As DNA, the CDR3 is TGTGCCAGCAGCCGCGGGGTAGGGGGCCCCACAGATACGCAGTATTTT. Its protein is CASSRGVGGPTDTQYF.

This clonotype was found many times. This chain links TRBV12-3 or TRBV12-4 with TRBJ1-2, with D unresolved. V was cut by 6 bases and J by 2 bases, with 7 bases left in between. This CDR3 has 12 residues. In DNA, the CDR3 is TGTGCCAGCAGCCCGGACAACTATGGCTACACCTTC. Translated: CASSPDNYGYTF.

This clonotype came up a few times. The chain combines TRBV10-3 with TRBJ2-2; 11 bases agree with TRBD2. The CDR3 runs to 14 residues. Germline loops: CDR1 ENHRY, CDR2 SYGVKD. The V gene end was trimmed by 10 bases and the J gene end by 5 bases; junction bases not matched to a gene: 6. CDR3 sequence (DNA): TGTGCCACCACTAGCGGGGGAGGGACCGGGGAGCTGTTTTTT. It translates to CATTSGGGTGELFF.

The chain joins TRBV5-1 to TRBJ1-4, with D maybe TRBD1 (6 bases). The CDR3 covers 14 residues. V lost 0 bases to trimming and J lost 8 bases, with 11 bases between them. Germline assignment: CDR1 SGHRS and CDR2 YFSETQ. CDR3 nucleotide sequence: TGCGCCAGCAGCTTGGCGGGGGCAGGGGAAAAACTGTTTTTT. Encoded protein: CASSLAGAGEKLFF.

The chain joins TRBV11-2 to TRBJ2-7; tentatively, D is TRBD1 (6 bases). The V end lost 5 bases, the J end lost 3 bases, and 11 bases lay between the germline ends. Germline V gene lookup returns CDR1 SGHAT and CDR2 FQNNGV. The CDR3 length is 13 residues. CDR3 DNA sequence: TGTGCCAGCAGCCTCCGGGACATCTACGAGCAGTACTTC. It encodes CASSLRDIYEQYF.

The rearrangement uses TRBV12-3 or TRBV12-4 and TRBJ1-5, with D unclear. The CDR3 loop spans 12 amino acids. Trimming stripped 5 bases from V and 5 bases from J, with 7 bases between. The CDR3 sequence is CASSRIDQPQHF. DNA for the CDR3: TGTGCCAGCAGTAGGATTGATCAGCCCCAGCATTTT.

This clonotype was seen many times. The chain is built from TRBV7-2 and TRBJ1-2; D may be TRBD1 (6 bases). V dropped 1 base and J dropped 8 bases, with 11 bases sitting between them. The CDR3 consists of 13 residues. CDR1 and CDR2 (germline): SGHTA, FQGNSA. The chain's CDR3 is CASSLDRRGGYTF. The CDR3 region has the DNA TGTGCCAGCAGCTTAGATCGCAGGGGCGGCTACACCTTC.